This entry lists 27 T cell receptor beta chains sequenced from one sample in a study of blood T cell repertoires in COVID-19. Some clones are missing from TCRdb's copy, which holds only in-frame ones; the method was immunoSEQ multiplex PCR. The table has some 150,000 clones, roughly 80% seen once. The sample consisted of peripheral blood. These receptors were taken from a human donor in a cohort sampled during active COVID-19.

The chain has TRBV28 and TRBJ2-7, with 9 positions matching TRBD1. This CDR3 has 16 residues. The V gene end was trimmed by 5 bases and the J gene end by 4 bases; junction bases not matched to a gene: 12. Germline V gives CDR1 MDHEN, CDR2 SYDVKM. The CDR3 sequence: CASSPMSGQGGYEQYF. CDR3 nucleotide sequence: TGTGCCAGCAGTCCAATGTCGGGACAGGGTGGGTACGAGCAGTACTTC.

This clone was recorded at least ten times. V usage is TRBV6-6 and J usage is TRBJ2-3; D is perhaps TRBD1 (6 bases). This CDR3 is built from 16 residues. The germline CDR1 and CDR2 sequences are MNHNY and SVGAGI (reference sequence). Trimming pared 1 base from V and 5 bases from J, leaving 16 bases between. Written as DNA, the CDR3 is TGTGCCAGCAGTTACTGGGGTAGGGACACAAGAGATACGCAGTATTTT. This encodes CASSYWGRDTRDTQYF.

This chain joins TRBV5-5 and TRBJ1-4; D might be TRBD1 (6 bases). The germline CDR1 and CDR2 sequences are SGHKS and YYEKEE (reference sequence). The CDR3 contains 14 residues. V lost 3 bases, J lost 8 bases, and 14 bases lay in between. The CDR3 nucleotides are TGTGCCAGCAGCTGGGGAGGGGGAAACGAAAAACTGTTTTTT. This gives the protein CASSWGGGNEKLFF. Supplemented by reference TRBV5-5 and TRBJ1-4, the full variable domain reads DAGVTQSPTHLIKTRGQQVTLRCSPISGHKSVSWYQQVLGQGPQFIFQYYEKEERGRGNFPDRFSARQFPNYSSELNVNALLLGDSALYLCASSWGGGNEKLFFGSGTQLSVL.

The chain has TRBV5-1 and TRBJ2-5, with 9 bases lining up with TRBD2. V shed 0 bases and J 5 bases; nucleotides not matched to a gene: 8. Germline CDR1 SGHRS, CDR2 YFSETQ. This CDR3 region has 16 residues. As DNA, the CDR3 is TGCGCCAGCAGCTTGGCCCGGGCTAGCGGGGAGGAGACCCAGTACTTC. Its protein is CASSLARASGEETQYF.

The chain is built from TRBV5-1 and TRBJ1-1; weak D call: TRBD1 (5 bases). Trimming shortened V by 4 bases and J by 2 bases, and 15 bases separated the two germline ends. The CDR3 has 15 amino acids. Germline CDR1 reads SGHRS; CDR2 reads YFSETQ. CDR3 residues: CASSGADSLNTEAFF. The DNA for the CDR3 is TGCGCCAGCAGCGGAGCCGACAGTTTAAACACTGAAGCTTTCTTT.

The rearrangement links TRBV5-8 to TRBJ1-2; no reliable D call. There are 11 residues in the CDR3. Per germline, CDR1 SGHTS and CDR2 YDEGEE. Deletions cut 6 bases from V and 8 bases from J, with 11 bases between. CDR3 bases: TGTGCCAGCAACTCCTTTATCGGCTACACCTTC. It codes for CASNSFIGYTF.

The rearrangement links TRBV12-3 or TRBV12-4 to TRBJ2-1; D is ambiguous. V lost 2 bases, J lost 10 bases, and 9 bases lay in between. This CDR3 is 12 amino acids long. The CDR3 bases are TGTGCCAGCAGTTTAAGAGGTGGAGAGCAGTTCTTC. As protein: CASSLRGGEQFF.

In DNA form, the CDR3 reads TGTGCCAGCAGCTTAGGACCGACTGCGGGCGCTTTCTTT. Its translation is CASSLGPTAGAFF. The gene calls are TRBV11-1 and TRBJ1-1, with no clear D. Germline CDR1 SGHAT, CDR2 FQDESV (reference sequence). This CDR3 spans 13 amino acids. V dropped 1 base and J dropped 11 bases, with 14 bases sitting between them.

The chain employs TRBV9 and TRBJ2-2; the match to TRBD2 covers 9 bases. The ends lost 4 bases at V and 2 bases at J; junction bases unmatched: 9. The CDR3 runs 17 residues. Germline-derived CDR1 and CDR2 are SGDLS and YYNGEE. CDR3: CASSNGLARQNTGELFF. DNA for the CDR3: TGTGCCAGCAGCAACGGACTAGCGAGACAAAACACCGGGGAGCTGTTTTTT.

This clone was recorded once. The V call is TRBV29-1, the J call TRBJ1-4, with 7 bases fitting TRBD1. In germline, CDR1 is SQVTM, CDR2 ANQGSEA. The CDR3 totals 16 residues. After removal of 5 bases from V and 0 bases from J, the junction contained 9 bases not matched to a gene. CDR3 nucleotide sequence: TGCAGCGTTTCGGATAACAGGGGCCCAACTAATGAAAAACTGTTTTTT. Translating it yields CSVSDNRGPTNEKLFF.

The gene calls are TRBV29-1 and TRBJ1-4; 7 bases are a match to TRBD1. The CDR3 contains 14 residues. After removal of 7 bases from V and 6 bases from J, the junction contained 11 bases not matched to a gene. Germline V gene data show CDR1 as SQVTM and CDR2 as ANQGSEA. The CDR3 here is CSARRGTGDEKLFF. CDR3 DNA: TGCAGCGCCCGAAGGGGAACAGGGGATGAAAAACTGTTTTTT.

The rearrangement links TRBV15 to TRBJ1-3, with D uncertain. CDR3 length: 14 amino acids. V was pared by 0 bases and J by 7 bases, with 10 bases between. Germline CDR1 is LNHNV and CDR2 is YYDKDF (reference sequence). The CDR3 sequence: CATSREAAPNTIYF. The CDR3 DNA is TGTGCCACCAGCAGAGAGGCGGCCCCGAACACCATATATTTT. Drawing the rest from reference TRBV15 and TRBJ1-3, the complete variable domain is DAMVIQNPRYQVTQFGKPVTLSCSQTLNHNVMYWYQQKSSQAPKLLFHYYDKDFNNEADTPDNFQSRRPNTSFCFLDIRSPGLGDTAMYLCATSREAAPNTIYFGEGSWLTVV.

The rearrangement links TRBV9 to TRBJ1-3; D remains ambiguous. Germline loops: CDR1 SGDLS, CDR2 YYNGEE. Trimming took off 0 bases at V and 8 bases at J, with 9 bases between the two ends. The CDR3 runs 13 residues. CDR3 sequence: CASSVATEDTIYF. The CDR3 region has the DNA TGTGCCAGCAGCGTAGCGACTGAAGACACCATATATTTT.

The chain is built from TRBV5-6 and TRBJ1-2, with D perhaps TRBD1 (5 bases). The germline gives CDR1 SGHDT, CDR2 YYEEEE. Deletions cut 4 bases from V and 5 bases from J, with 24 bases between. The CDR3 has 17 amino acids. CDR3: CASSPDYKPGSAYGYTF. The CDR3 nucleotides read TGTGCCAGCAGCCCGGACTATAAGCCAGGGTCCGCGTATGGCTACACCTTC. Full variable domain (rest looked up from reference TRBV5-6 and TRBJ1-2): DAGVTQSPTHLIKTRGQQVTLRCSPKSGHDTVSWYQQALGQGPQFIFQYYEEEERQRGNFPDRFSGHQFPNYSSELNVNALLLGDSALYLCASSPDYKPGSAYGYTFGSGTRLTVV.

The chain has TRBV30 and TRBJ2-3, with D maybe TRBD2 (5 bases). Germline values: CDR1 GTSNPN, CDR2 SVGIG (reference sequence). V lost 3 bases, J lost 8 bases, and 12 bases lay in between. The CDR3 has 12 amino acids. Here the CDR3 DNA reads TGTGCCTGGAGACCAGGCGAGGGTACGCAGTATTTT. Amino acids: CAWRPGEGTQYF.

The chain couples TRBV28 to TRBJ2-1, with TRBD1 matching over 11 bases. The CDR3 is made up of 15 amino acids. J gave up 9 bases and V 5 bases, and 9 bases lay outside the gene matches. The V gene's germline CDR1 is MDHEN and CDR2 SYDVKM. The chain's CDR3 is CASSRGQGALREQFF. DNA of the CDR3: TGTGCCAGCAGTAGAGGACAGGGGGCTCTCCGTGAGCAGTTCTTC.

CDR3 in amino acids: CASSSGQQNTEAFF. The CDR3 nucleotides are TGCGCCAGCAGCTCGGGACAACAGAACACTGAAGCTTTCTTT. The chain recombines TRBV5-1 with TRBJ1-1; D is perhaps TRBD1 (6 bases). This CDR3 is built from 14 residues. V dropped 3 bases and J dropped 1 base, with 10 bases sitting between them. Per the germline V gene, CDR1 is SGHRS and CDR2 is YFSETQ.

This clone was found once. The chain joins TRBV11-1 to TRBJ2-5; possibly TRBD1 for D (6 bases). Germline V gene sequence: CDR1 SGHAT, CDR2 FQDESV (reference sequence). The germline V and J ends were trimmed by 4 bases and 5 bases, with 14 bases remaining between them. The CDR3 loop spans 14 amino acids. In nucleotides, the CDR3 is TGTGCCAGCAGCTCAGGGGTCCTATGGGAGACCCAGTACTTC. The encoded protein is CASSSGVLWETQYF.

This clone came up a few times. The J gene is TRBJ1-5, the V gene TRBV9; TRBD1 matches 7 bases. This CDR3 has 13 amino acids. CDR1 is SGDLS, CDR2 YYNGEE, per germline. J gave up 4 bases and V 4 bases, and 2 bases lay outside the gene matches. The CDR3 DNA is TGTGCCAGCAGCACGGGACAGAATCAGCCCCAGCATTTT. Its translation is CASSTGQNQPQHF.

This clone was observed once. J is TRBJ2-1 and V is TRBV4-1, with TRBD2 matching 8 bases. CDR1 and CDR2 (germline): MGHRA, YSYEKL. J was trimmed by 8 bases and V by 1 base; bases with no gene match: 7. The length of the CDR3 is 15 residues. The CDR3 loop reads CASSQADGGAYEQFF. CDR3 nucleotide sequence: TGCGCCAGCAGCCAAGCTGACGGGGGGGCTTATGAGCAGTTCTTC.

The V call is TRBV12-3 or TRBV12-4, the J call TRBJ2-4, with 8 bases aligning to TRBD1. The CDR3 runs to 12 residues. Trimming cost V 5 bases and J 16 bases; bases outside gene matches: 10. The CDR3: CASSTRDRSTYF. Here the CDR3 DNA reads TGTGCCAGCAGTACGCGGGACAGGTCTACCTACTTC.

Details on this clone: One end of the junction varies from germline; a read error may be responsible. CDR3 residues: CASSPIFGENEQFF. The DNA for the CDR3 is TGTGCTAGCAGCCCCATATTCGGGGAGAATGAGCAGTTCTTC. This chain connects TRBV7-7 to TRBJ2-1; D might be TRBD2 (5 bases). The CDR3 runs to 14 residues. Germline-derived CDR1 and CDR2 are SSHAT and FNYEAQ (reference sequence).

The CDR3 DNA sequence: TGTGCCACCAGCCGGGGGTTCGATGAAAAACTGTTTTTT. The encoded protein is CATSRGFDEKLFF. This chain uses TRBV15 with TRBJ1-4; possible D gene TRBD1, 5 bases. V lost 5 bases to trimming and J lost 6 bases, with 10 bases between them. Germline CDR1 is LNHNV and CDR2 is YYDKDF (reference sequence). There are 13 residues in the CDR3.

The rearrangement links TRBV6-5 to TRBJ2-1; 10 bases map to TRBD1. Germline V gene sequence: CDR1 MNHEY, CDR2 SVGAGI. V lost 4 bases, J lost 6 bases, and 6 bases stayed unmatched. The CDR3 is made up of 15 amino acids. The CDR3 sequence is CASSSGTGVLNEQFF. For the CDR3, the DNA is TGTGCCAGCAGTTCCGGGACAGGGGTTCTCAATGAGCAGTTCTTC.

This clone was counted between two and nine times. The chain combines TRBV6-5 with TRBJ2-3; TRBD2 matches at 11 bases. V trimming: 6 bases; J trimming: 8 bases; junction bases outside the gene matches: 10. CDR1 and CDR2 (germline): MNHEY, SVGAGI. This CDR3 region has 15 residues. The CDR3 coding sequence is TGTGCCAGCAGGCCTAGCGGGGGGTCTGGGAGTACGCAGTATTTT. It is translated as CASRPSGGSGSTQYF.

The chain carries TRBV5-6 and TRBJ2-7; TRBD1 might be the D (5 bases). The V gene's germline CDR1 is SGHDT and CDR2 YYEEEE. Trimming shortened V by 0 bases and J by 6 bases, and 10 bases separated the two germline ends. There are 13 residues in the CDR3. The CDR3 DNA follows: TGTGCCAGCAGCTTGGGAGCAGGGTTCGAGCAGTACTTC. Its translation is CASSLGAGFEQYF.

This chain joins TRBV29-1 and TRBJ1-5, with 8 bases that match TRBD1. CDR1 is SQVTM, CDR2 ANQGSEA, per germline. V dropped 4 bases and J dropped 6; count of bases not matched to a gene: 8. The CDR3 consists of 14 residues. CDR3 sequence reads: CSVVPGGVGQPQHF. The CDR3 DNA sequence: TGCAGCGTTGTTCCAGGGGGCGTAGGTCAGCCCCAGCATTTT.